This is a list of T cell receptor beta chains from one sample in a study of metastatic and nonmetastatic thyroid tumors. With MiXCR, TCRdb called clones anew from the PCR reads. The sample yields fewer than 30,000 clones, about 17% seen once. Sample: blood. These receptors were collected from a female donor with papillary thyroid cancer or a benign thyroid nodule (not recorded which). Some clones in this sample may be carry-over from other donors' samples. The CDR3 runs from the conserved cysteine through the conserved F or W. Each record gives: D gene, clone size, V gene, J gene, CDR3 protein, CDR3 DNA. D genes are given only for firm matches. The size field is filled for only some rows; it gives once, few, many or a size class.

TRBD1	medium-sized	TRBV6-1	TRBJ2-7	CASSGAGQDEQYF	TGTGCCAGCAGTGGCGCGGGACAGGACGAGCAGTACTTC
NA	NA	TRBV28	TRBJ1-1	CASIGATGTEAFF	TGTGCCAGCATTGGGGCGACAGGTACTGAAGCTTTCTTT
NA	many	TRBV5-1	TRBJ1-2	CASSTDRIERYTF	TGCGCCAGCAGCACTGACAGGATTGAACGCTACACCTTC
TRBD1	few	TRBV20-1	TRBJ2-7	CSARRPLWTGSSPQIYEQYF	TGCAGTGCTAGACGCCCCCTCTGGACAGGTTCTTCCCCGCAGATCTACGAGCAGTACTTC
NA	many	TRBV5-1	TRBJ1-1	CASSFRGLNTEAFF	TGCGCCAGCAGCTTCAGGGGTCTGAACACTGAAGCTTTCTTT
NA	medium-sized	TRBV6-1	TRBJ2-7	CASRRGGEQYF	TGTGCCAGCAGACGTGGCGGCGAGCAGTACTTC
NA	many	TRBV20-1	TRBJ1-5	CSARDRLGNQPQHF	TGCAGTGCTAGAGACAGGCTGGGGAATCAGCCCCAGCATTTT
NA	few	TRBV14	TRBJ2-5	CASSQGGERQETQYF	TGTGCCAGCAGCCAAGGTGGGGAACGCCAAGAGACCCAGTACTTC
NA	NA	TRBV2	TRBJ2-3	CASSKLDRLSTDTQYF	TGTGCCAGCAGTAAATTGGACAGATTAAGCACAGATACGCAGTATTTT
NA	many	TRBV30	TRBJ2-1	CAWSMGYNEQFF	TGTGCCTGGAGTATGGGTTACAATGAGCAGTTCTTC
NA	few	TRBV6-1	TRBJ2-1	CASSEAPGNEQFF	TGTGCCAGCAGTGAAGCCCCGGGCAATGAGCAGTTCTTC
NA	many	TRBV20-1	TRBJ2-7	CSTSLSHEQYF	TGCAGTACCTCTTTATCCCACGAGCAGTACTTC
NA	many	TRBV30	TRBJ2-7	CAWSSRDGVYEQYF	TGTGCCTGGAGTTCTCGGGACGGGGTCTACGAGCAGTACTTC
NA	NA	TRBV5-4	TRBJ2-2	CASSSLQGANTGELFF	TGTGCCAGCAGCTCCTTACAGGGCGCGAACACCGGGGAGCTGTTTTTT
NA	few	TRBV11-2	TRBJ1-2	CASSPERYGYTF	TGTGCCAGCAGCCCTGAGAGGTATGGCTACACCTTC
NA	NA	TRBV20-1	TRBJ1-2	CGARRQNGYTF	TGCGGTGCCCGCAGACAGAATGGCTACACCTTC
TRBD2	few	TRBV6-5	TRBJ2-2	CASATLMTSGGTNTGELFF	TGTGCCAGCGCGACCCTTATGACTAGCGGGGGCACGAACACCGGGGAGCTGTTTTTT
NA	NA	TRBV7-2	TRBJ1-2	CASSLLGHGYTF	TGTGCCAGCAGCTTACTGGGACATGGCTACACCTTC
TRBD2	many	TRBV11-3	TRBJ2-3	CASSPLGGGTDTQYF	TGTGCCAGCAGCCCCCTGGGAGGGGGCACAGATACGCAGTATTTT
TRBD1	NA	TRBV24-1	TRBJ1-1	CATSDSGQAPGTEAFF	TGTGCCACCAGTGATTCCGGACAGGCCCCGGGCACTGAAGCTTTCTTT
NA	medium-sized	TRBV19	TRBJ1-1	CASSPTLETEAFF	TGTGCCAGTAGTCCCACCCTTGAGACTGAAGCTTTCTTT
NA	many	TRBV7-8	TRBJ1-1	CASSYSTVNTEAFF	TGTGCCAGCAGCTACTCGACGGTGAACACTGAAGCTTTCTTT
NA	NA	TRBV27	TRBJ1-6	CASSFKSYYNSPLHF	TGTGCCAGCAGTTTTAAGAGCTACTATAATTCACCCCTACACTTT
NA	many	TRBV7-2	TRBJ2-7	CASSLVVSTGYEQYF	TGTGCCAGCAGCTTAGTAGTGTCCACGGGTTACGAGCAGTACTTC
NA	many	TRBV27	TRBJ1-3	CASSSLGAGGNTIYF	TGTGCCAGCAGTTCCCTCGGGGCTGGAGGAAACACCATATATTTT
TRBD2	many	TRBV7-3	TRBJ2-1	CASSPALGGGTYNEQFF	TGTGCCAGCAGCCCCGCATTGGGCGGGGGGACCTACAATGAGCAGTTCTTC
TRBD2	many	TRBV5-1	TRBJ2-3	CASRPGGLAGVGDTQYF	TGCGCCAGCAGACCGGGGGGACTAGCGGGAGTTGGAGATACGCAGTATTTT
TRBD2	NA	TRBV11-1	TRBJ2-1	CASSSTPGGVGIYNEQFF	TGTGCCAGCAGCTCGACCCCCGGGGGGGTAGGGATCTACAATGAGCAGTTCTTC
NA	NA	TRBV20-1	TRBJ2-1	CSARVGSNEQFF	TGCAGTGCTAGAGTGGGTAGCAACGAGCAGTTCTTC
NA	many	TRBV6-4	TRBJ2-1	CASSDSWGSESKSDEQFF	TGTGCCAGCAGTGACTCGTGGGGTAGCGAATCAAAGAGCGATGAGCAGTTCTTC
NA	few	TRBV6-1	TRBJ2-2	CASSEGWGTGELFF	TGTGCCAGCAGTGAAGGATGGGGAACCGGGGAGCTGTTTTTT
TRBD1	few	TRBV12-3/TRBV12-4	TRBJ2-7	CASSLEAGGKDEQYF	TGTGCCAGCAGTTTAGAGGCAGGGGGCAAGGACGAGCAGTACTTC
NA	medium-sized	TRBV19	TRBJ2-7	CASSIRGVSYEQYF	TGTGCCAGTAGTATCAGGGGCGTCTCCTACGAGCAGTACTTC
NA	many	TRBV4-1	TRBJ2-7	CASSQDWAGESYEQYF	TGCGCCAGCAGCCAAGATTGGGCAGGGGAAAGCTACGAGCAGTACTTC
NA	many	TRBV9	TRBJ1-5	CASSVDGGNQPQHF	TGTGCCAGCAGCGTAGATGGAGGGAACCAGCCCCAGCATTTT
NA	many	TRBV7-8	TRBJ1-1	CASSLLQWVSGTEAFF	TGTGCCAGCAGCTTACTCCAGTGGGTTTCGGGCACTGAAGCTTTCTTT
NA	medium-sized	TRBV12-3/TRBV12-4	TRBJ1-2	CASSMQGSYGYTF	TGTGCCAGCAGTATGCAGGGAAGCTATGGCTACACCTTC
NA	many	TRBV3-1	TRBJ2-5	CASSRRPGQSQETQYF	TGTGCCAGCAGCCGCCGTCCCGGACAGAGCCAAGAGACCCAGTACTTC
NA	many	TRBV4-2	TRBJ1-1	CASSQLGVTEAFF	TGTGCCAGCAGCCAACTGGGGGTTACTGAAGCTTTCTTT
NA	many	TRBV6-1	TRBJ1-4	CATSGEFNEKLFF	TGTGCCACCTCAGGGGAGTTTAATGAAAAACTGTTTTTT
NA	few	TRBV6-1	TRBJ1-1	CASSRDTALNTEAFF	TGTGCCAGCAGTCGAGATACAGCTCTGAACACTGAAGCTTTCTTT
NA	many	TRBV11-2	TRBJ2-7	CASSLDAGWGEGEQYF	TGTGCCAGCAGCTTAGACGCGGGGTGGGGTGAAGGCGAGCAGTACTTC
TRBD2	many	TRBV7-8	TRBJ2-2	CASSWTSSAGELFF	TGTGCCAGCAGCTGGACTAGCTCGGCCGGGGAGCTGTTTTTT
NA	many	TRBV7-6	TRBJ2-7	CASSPGGGGSYEQYF	TGTGCCAGCAGCCCAGGGGGCGGGGGCTCCTACGAGCAGTACTTC
TRBD1	NA	TRBV7-9	TRBJ1-2	CASSYQPGTDGYTF	TGTGCCAGCAGCTATCAACCCGGGACAGATGGCTACACCTTC
TRBD1	many	TRBV5-1	TRBJ1-2	CASSTGTENYGYTF	TGCGCCAGCAGCACAGGGACAGAGAACTATGGCTACACCTTC